This TCR beta chain is from a study of CD4+ T cells in melanoma. Profiled with immunoSEQ multiplex PCR; TCRdb holds only in-frame clones, not every one. The table shows tens of thousands of clones, with over 60% occurring only once. Overall study results and limits: In melanoma, neoantigen-specific CD4+ T cells reportedly differed in differentiation state. A reported correlation linked neoantigen-specific CD4+ T cells to CD8+, macrophage and B cell function.

The CDR3 consists of 14 residues. Trimming stripped 0 bases from V and 4 bases from J, with 9 bases between. From germline, CDR1 is SGHVS and CDR2 FNYEAQ. Concerning this clone: Antigen unknown.

This sequence joins TRBV7-6 and TRBJ2-5, with D perhaps TRBD1 (5 bases). Sequencing used tumor tissue. This receptor was obtained from a human donor with melanoma. The CDR3 reads CASSLANRLETQYF. DNA of the CDR3: TGTGCCAGCAGCTTAGCAAACAGGCTAGAGACCCAGTACTTC.